This TCR beta chain derives from a study of T cells after yellow fever vaccination (dated by TCRdb to the late 2010s). Notes on the research overall: Libraries from fractions with low cell numbers were prepared with the SMART-Seq v4 Ultra Low Input RNA kit. Bulk TCR alpha and beta repertoires were sequenced longitudinally to track T-cell clones before and after primary and booster YFV17D yellow fever vaccination. Two healthy male donors made up the cohort, one aged 18 to 30 years and the other aged 30 to 40 years. Bulk PBMC replicates and cell subsets were isolated from blood drawn at multiple timepoints before and after both primary and secondary immunization. Study-level results and caveats: Most clones expanded after primary vaccination (about 96% of CD4 and 80% to 90% of CD8) were re-detected after the booster, suggesting that broad memory maintenance occurred. A small share of clonotypes was detected in both CD4 and CD8 compartments, with the overlap likely arising from convergent recombination. Because abundant contaminating clonotypes from the bulk population could be contained in FACS-sorted repertoires, computational filtering was required. Because only two donors were included in the study, the extent to which the findings can be generalized is limited. Compared with the primary T-cell response, the secondary T-cell response was weaker but faster, peaking on day 5 rather than day 15.

This sample's treatment or condition label indicates: live attenuated yellow fever vaccine strain. A standard Ficoll-Paque protocol was used to isolate PBMCs from peripheral blood. CD4 and CD8 T-cell fractions were isolated with Dynabeads CD4 and CD8 positive selection kits. RNA was extracted with TriZol from bulk PBMCs, CD4 and CD8 fractions, and dextramer-positive and dextramer-negative fractions. TCR cDNA was made using 5'RACE template switching, a step that added a universal primer site and unique molecular identifiers. Priming for cDNA synthesis came from both the TCR alpha and TCR beta constant segments. Library amplification involved two PCR steps, and the second step added sample barcodes and sequencing adapters. Sequencing of libraries was done on Illumina HiSeq 2500 (2x100 bp) or NovaSeq (2x150 bp). Processing in the source paper ran as follows. Demultiplexing of reads and collapsing into UMI consensus sequences were performed with MIGEC, and V(D)J alignment was carried out with MiXCR. Vaccine-responding clonotypes were identified with edgeR using replicate PBMC samples, with FDR below 0.01 and a log2 fold change above 5 up to day 15 being required. Each bulk clonotype received a CD4 or CD8 identity based on whether the sequenced CD4 or CD8 repertoire contained that clonotype at higher abundance. In TCRdb, the public reads were trimmed at Q25 with fastp and aligned with MiXCR, with productive beta chains retained. Records with the same CDR3 protein are collapsed into one entry carrying the most frequent genes and DNA. TCRdb, not the original authors, processed these V and J calls. The sample table contains roughly 74,000 distinct CDR3 sequences; only one count was recorded for approximately 6.9% of them. The biggest ten clones account for under 45% of the sample.

About this clonotype: It has no known antigen specificity. No base-level quality is on record; no much larger clone is a single base apart.

Per the germline V gene, WSHSY is the CDR1 and SAAADI is the CDR2. Trimming removed 4 bases from V and 5 bases from J, leaving 18 bases between the germline ends. Spanning cysteine to phenylalanine, the CDR3 consists of 16 amino acids. Only the CDR3 DNA is retained, 48 bases long and in frame from the first base. This sequence was found in a man between 18 and 35 years old who received the YFV17D yellow fever vaccine. The rearrangement combines TRBV10-2 with TRBJ2-1; possibly the D gene is TRBD2, per 6 matching bases. Sequencing used CD8+ T cells sorted from PBMCs, obtained less than 6 days after the first yellow fever vaccination. The DNA sequence follows: TGCGCCAGCAGTGGCCTAATACCGGGACTTAACAATGAGCAGTTCTTC. Translated, it gives CASSGLIPGLNNEQFF.